Following are 31 T cell receptor beta chains from one sample sequenced in a study of cytomegalovirus exposure and HLA in healthy donors. 60 Vbeta and 13 Jbeta primers were used in PCR. The data were produced by immunoSEQ multiplex PCR, yet TCRdb's version contains in-frame clones alone and is incomplete. The table has roughly 160,000 clones, around 80% seen once. Sample: PBMCs. The receptors originated from a boy aged 2 to 10 in good health and CMV-seronegative.

The CDR3 region is CASRGGSNYGYTF. For the CDR3, the DNA is TGTGCCAGCAGGGGGGGATCTAACTATGGCTACACCTTC. The rearrangement uses TRBV2 and TRBJ1-2; D is possibly TRBD1 (5 bases). CDR1 is SNHLY and CDR2 is FYNNEI in the germline V gene. This CDR3 has 13 residues. The V end lost 6 bases, the J end lost 0 bases, and 8 bases lay between the germline ends.

The chain joins TRBV4-3 to TRBJ2-5; TRBD1 matches at 7 bases. The germline gives CDR1 LGHNA, CDR2 YSLEER. Trimming cost V 0 bases and J 4 bases; bases outside gene matches: 5. This CDR3 has 15 residues. The CDR3 bases are TGCGCCAGCAGCCAAGAGAAGGGGGCGCGAGAGACCCAGTACTTC. Translated: CASSQEKGARETQYF.

The chain recombines TRBV29-1 with TRBJ2-3; 8 positions agree with TRBD2. This CDR3 contains 14 residues. Trimming cost V 4 bases and J 6 bases; bases outside gene matches: 9. The germline gives CDR1 SQVTM, CDR2 ANQGSEA. CDR3 sequence: CSVVPPSGLDTQYF. CDR3 nucleotide sequence: TGCAGCGTTGTTCCCCCTAGCGGGCTGGATACGCAGTATTTT.

The chain links TRBV19 to TRBJ1-2; D unclear. Germline CDR1 reads LNHDA; CDR2 reads SQIVND (reference sequence). With 0 bases removed from V and 4 bases from J, the gap between germline ends came to 9 bases. The CDR3 is 14 residues long. The chain's CDR3 is CASSIDQGLYGYTF. DNA of the CDR3: TGTGCCAGTAGTATAGATCAAGGACTCTATGGCTACACCTTC.

The DNA for the CDR3 is TGTGCCACCAGCAGAGATCGGGACAGGGGAGGGGAAAAACTGTTTTTT. Translating it yields CATSRDRDRGGEKLFF. This chain links TRBV15 with TRBJ1-4, with TRBD1 matching over 10 bases. This CDR3 has 16 amino acids. The germline CDR1 and CDR2 sequences are LNHNV and YYDKDF (reference sequence). The V segment lost 0 bases and the J segment 8 bases; nucleotides outside the gene matches: 6.

The genes are TRBV5-1 and TRBJ1-3; possibly TRBD1 for D (5 bases). Germline V gene sequence: CDR1 SGHRS, CDR2 YFSETQ. Between the trimmed V and J ends, which lost 0 bases and 0 bases, there was a span of 7 bases. The CDR3 totals 15 residues. CDR3 nucleotides: TGCGCCAGCAGCTTGGACAGGCGCTCTGGAAACACCATATATTTT. Translated: CASSLDRRSGNTIYF.

In regard to this clone: Other DNA sequences in the sample encode the same CDR3. This rearrangement joins TRBV19 to TRBJ2-1, with 7 bases fitting TRBD1. The CDR3 covers 15 residues. Germline V lookup: CDR1 LNHDA, CDR2 SQIVND (reference sequence). V was pared by 5 bases and J by 0 bases, with 4 bases of the junction left unmatched. CDR3 loop: CASSVDRSSYNEQFF. DNA of the CDR3: TGTGCCAGTAGTGTGGACAGGAGCTCCTACAATGAGCAGTTCTTC.

This rearrangement joins TRBV18 to TRBJ1-2, with D perhaps matching TRBD1 (5 bases). Germline V gives CDR1 KGHSH, CDR2 LQKENI. The germline V and J ends were trimmed by 2 bases and 6 bases, with 19 bases remaining between them. The CDR3 is made up of 16 amino acids. The DNA for the CDR3 is TGTGCCAGCTCACCAACGCCTCCTCACAGGCAACATGGCTACACCTTC. Translation gives CASSPTPPHRQHGYTF.

The chain carries TRBV7-6 and TRBJ1-3; 7 bases agree with TRBD1. This CDR3 is built from 17 residues. CDR1 and CDR2 (germline): SGHVS, FNYEAQ. V was pared by 3 bases and J by 3 bases, with 11 bases of the junction left unmatched. The CDR3 here is CASSFSLDRVLGNTIYF. In DNA form, the CDR3 reads TGTGCCAGCAGCTTTTCCCTTGACAGGGTCCTTGGAAACACCATATATTTT. The full variable domain, with the rest looked up from reference TRBV7-6 and TRBJ1-3, is GAGVSQSPRYKVTKRGQDVALRCDPISGHVSLYWYRQALGQGPEFLTYFNYEAQQDKSGLPNDRFSAERPEGSISTLTIQRTEQRDSAMYRCASSFSLDRVLGNTIYFGEGSWLTVV.

Written as DNA, the CDR3 is TGTGCCTGGACGGAGAAGGTAGGGAACACTGAAGCTTTCTTT. This sequence encodes CAWTEKVGNTEAFF. This chain joins TRBV30 and TRBJ1-1; D gene unclear. Trimming took 4 bases from V and 1 from J, leaving 13 bases between them. This CDR3 is built from 14 residues. Germline CDR1 and CDR2: GTSNPN and SVGIG (reference sequence).

J is TRBJ2-1 and V is TRBV6-5, with D possibly matching TRBD2 (6 bases). V dropped 7 bases and J dropped 8 bases, with 21 bases sitting between them. This CDR3 is built from 15 residues. CDR1 and CDR2 from the germline V gene are MNHEY and SVGAGI. The CDR3 DNA reads TGTGCCAGCACCCCCGGGCGGGGACTTTGGGATGAGCAGTTCTTC. It codes for CASTPGRGLWDEQFF.

The chain links TRBV6-5 to TRBJ2-5, with TRBD2 matching over 12 bases. This CDR3 spans 15 amino acids. CDR1 and CDR2 from the germline V gene are MNHEY and SVGAGI. With 5 bases clipped from V and 1 base from J, the junction kept 2 bases outside the gene matches. CDR3 loop: CASSQGLAGQETQYF. The CDR3 coding sequence is TGTGCCAGCAGTCAGGGACTAGCGGGCCAAGAGACCCAGTACTTC.

The chain uses TRBV6-1 and TRBJ1-1, with no clear D. V was clipped by 4 bases and J by 4 bases, with 13 bases between them. The CDR3 loop spans 14 amino acids. Germline lookup yields CDR1 MNHNS and CDR2 SASEGT. The CDR3 loop is CASSVRGSGTEAFF. The CDR3 nucleotides are TGTGCCAGCAGTGTCCGGGGATCAGGCACTGAAGCTTTCTTT.

CDR3 nucleotide sequence: TGTGCCAGTAGTATTGGGACAGGGGCCCCTAACACTGAAGCTTTCTTT. Encoded protein: CASSIGTGAPNTEAFF. This sequence joins TRBV19 and TRBJ1-1; 10 bases fit TRBD1. Germline CDR1 and CDR2: LNHDA and SQIVND (reference sequence). This CDR3 comprises 16 residues. Trimming at V came to 3 bases and at J to 2 bases, leaving 6 bases not matched to a gene.

The V gene is TRBV7-2, the J gene TRBJ1-2; 9 bases match TRBD1. In germline, CDR1 is SGHTA, CDR2 FQGNSA. The CDR3 totals 14 residues. With 3 bases clipped from V and 4 bases from J, the junction kept 3 bases outside the gene matches. As DNA, the CDR3 is TGTGCCAGCAGCTTTGGACAGGGGAGCTATGGCTACACCTTC. This sequence encodes CASSFGQGSYGYTF.

The rearrangement joins TRBV11-3 to TRBJ1-1, with a weak D call TRBD1 (5 bases). Trimming took 4 bases from V and 1 from J, leaving 7 bases between them. This CDR3 has 13 residues. Germline loops: CDR1 SGHNT, CDR2 YENEEA. DNA of the CDR3: TGTGCCAGCAGCTCTCAGGGGAACACTGAAGCTTTCTTT. Amino acids: CASSSQGNTEAFF.

The J gene is TRBJ2-5, the V gene TRBV30; weak D call: TRBD1 (6 bases). CDR1 and CDR2 (germline): GTSNPN, SVGIG (reference sequence). This CDR3 is 12 amino acids long. V lost 3 bases, J lost 4 bases, and 9 bases lay in between. CDR3 protein: CAWSVDRETQYF. CDR3 sequence (DNA): TGTGCCTGGAGCGTGGACAGAGAGACCCAGTACTTC.

Concerning this clone: This sample also contains other DNA sequences that code for the same CDR3. The rearrangement joins TRBV19 to TRBJ2-2; D may be TRBD2 (6 bases). V shed 3 bases and J shed 4 bases, with 12 bases lying between them. This CDR3 is 15 amino acids long. Germline CDR1 reads LNHDA; CDR2 reads SQIVND (reference sequence). This CDR3 is CASSIRGRTTGELFF. The CDR3 nucleotides read TGTGCCAGTAGTATCCGGGGGAGGACCACCGGGGAGCTGTTTTTT.

The chain has TRBV29-1 and TRBJ1-1; TRBD1 matches at 7 bases. Germline V gives CDR1 SQVTM, CDR2 ANQGSEA. The ends lost 6 bases at V and 1 base at J; junction bases unmatched: 11. The CDR3 sequence is 15 residues long. The CDR3 region is CSVRRDSQQNTEAFF. The CDR3 DNA follows: TGCAGCGTGCGAAGGGACAGCCAACAGAACACTGAAGCTTTCTTT.

J is TRBJ2-3 and V is TRBV28; 9 positions match TRBD1. Germline V gene data show CDR1 as MDHEN and CDR2 as SYDVKM. J lost 8 bases, V lost 6 bases, and 9 bases had no gene match. This CDR3 has 14 amino acids. Written as DNA, the CDR3 is TGTGCCAGCAGACCGGGACAGGGTCGAGGTACGCAGTATTTT. It is translated as CASRPGQGRGTQYF. The entire variable domain, with the rest obtained from reference TRBV28 and TRBJ2-3, is as follows: DVKVTQSSRYLVKRTGEKVFLECVQDMDHENMFWYRQDPGLGLRLIYFSYDVKMKEKGDIPEGYSVSREKKERFSLILESASTNQTSMYLCASRPGQGRGTQYFGPGTRLTVL.

A single count supports this clone. The chain has TRBV29-1 and TRBJ2-5; no definite D call. The J call is uncertain, as TRBJ2-7 better fits the DNA end. The CDR3 consists of 13 residues. CDR1 is SQVTM and CDR2 is ANQGSEA in the germline V gene. The CDR3 DNA sequence: TGCAGCGTTGTCGGCAGGCTCTCCTACGAGCAGTACTTC. Translation: CSVVGRLSYEQYF.

The genes are TRBV19 and TRBJ2-7; D may be TRBD1 (5 bases). The CDR3 extends over 13 amino acids. Trimming removed 6 bases at V and 3 bases at J, with 12 bases between. CDR1 and CDR2 (germline): LNHDA, SQIVND (reference sequence). The CDR3 reads CASSRGHNYEQYF. The DNA for the CDR3 is TGTGCCAGTAGCAGAGGACATAACTACGAGCAGTACTTC.

This clone was observed a few times. This sequence joins TRBV14 and TRBJ2-5; D gene unclear. The CDR3 contains 12 residues. Between the trimmed V and J ends, which lost 0 bases and 9 bases, there was a span of 8 bases. In germline, CDR1 is SGHDN, CDR2 FVKESK. CDR3 sequence reads: CASSQDGPAQYF. The CDR3 DNA is TGTGCCAGCAGCCAAGATGGTCCAGCCCAGTACTTC. Combining the CDR3 with reference TRBV14 and TRBJ2-5 gives the whole variable domain EAGVTQFPSHSVIEKGQTVTLRCDPISGHDNLYWYRRVMGKEIKFLLHFVKESKQDESGMPNNRFLAERTGGTYSTLKVQPAELEDSGVYFCASSQDGPAQYFGPGTRLLVL.

The chain couples TRBV12-5 to TRBJ2-3; the match to TRBD2 covers 9 bases. Trimming took 8 bases from V and 4 from J; bases not matched to a gene: 13. Per germline, CDR1 LGHNT and CDR2 FRNRAP. The CDR3 spans 16 residues. CDR3 DNA sequence: TGTGCTAGTTCTCCCACCCTAGCGGGGAGGGCAGATACGCAGTATTTT. Translated: CASSPTLAGRADTQYF.

This rearrangement joins TRBV10-1 to TRBJ2-1; 15 bases align to TRBD2. V lost 9 bases and J lost 8; bases outside the gene matches: 2. This CDR3 spans 13 amino acids. The germline CDR1 and CDR2 sequences are WNHNN and SYGVQD (reference sequence). Here the CDR3 reads CASGLAGGHEQFF. CDR3 sequence (DNA): TGCGCCAGTGGACTAGCGGGGGGGCATGAGCAGTTCTTC.

To note about this clone: Mismatch with germline at one junction end may stem from a read error. V usage is TRBV7-2 and J usage is TRBJ2-1; TRBD2 agrees at 13 bases. Germline loops: CDR1 SGHTA, CDR2 FQGNSA. The CDR3 length is 13 residues. The CDR3 spells CASSSGLAGEGVF. The CDR3 DNA sequence: TGTGCCAGCAGCTCCGGACTAGCGGGAGAAGGAGTCTTC.

The chain combines TRBV7-2 with TRBJ2-1, with 8 bases matching TRBD2. V was clipped by 5 bases and J by 5 bases; unmatched bases: 11. The germline gives CDR1 SGHTA, CDR2 FQGNSA. The CDR3 has 16 residues. The CDR3 DNA reads TGTGCCAGCAGCCCACCCGGGAGGGTCGGCGACAATGAGCAGTTCTTC. This sequence encodes CASSPPGRVGDNEQFF. The complete variable domain, with remaining parts taken from reference TRBV7-2 and TRBJ2-1, reads GAGVSQSPSNKVTEKGKDVELRCDPISGHTALYWYRQSLGQGLEFLIYFQGNSAPDKSGLPSDRFSAERTGGSVSTLTIQRTQQEDSAVYLCASSPPGRVGDNEQFFGPGTRLTVL.

About this clone: At the DNA level, this CDR3 is encoded by other sequences in the same sample as well. The J gene is TRBJ2-7, the V gene TRBV10-1; 7 bases fit TRBD2. V lost 2 bases and J lost 0; bases outside the gene matches: 13. This CDR3 is 18 amino acids long. CDR1 WNHNN and CDR2 SYGVQD come from the germline V gene (reference sequence). CDR3 sequence reads: CASSETASGGVSSYEQYV. The CDR3, as DNA: TGCGCCAGCAGTGAGACAGCTAGCGGAGGGGTGAGCTCCTACGAGCAGTACGTC.

V usage is TRBV18 and J usage is TRBJ1-2; D gene uncertain. Germline V gene lookup returns CDR1 KGHSH and CDR2 LQKENI. The length of the CDR3 is 19 residues. Trimming left V 0 bases short and J 7 bases short, with 27 bases between. The CDR3 protein is CASSPPKGPKLGPQSGYTF. The CDR3 DNA reads as TGTGCCAGCTCACCACCGAAAGGCCCGAAGCTAGGCCCTCAGAGTGGCTACACCTTC.

This chain links TRBV27 with TRBJ1-2; D is possibly TRBD1 (5 bases). Between the trimmed V and J ends, which lost 5 bases and 0 bases, there was a span of 19 bases. Per germline, CDR1 MNHEY and CDR2 SMNVEV (reference sequence). CDR3 length: 17 residues. The CDR3 bases are TGTGCCAGCAGTCCGCGGCGGGGGAGGGGCCCTAACTATGGCTACACCTTC. Encoded protein: CASSPRRGRGPNYGYTF.

This chain uses TRBV18 with TRBJ2-3; 8 nucleotides align to TRBD2. Per germline, CDR1 KGHSH and CDR2 LQKENI. Losses at the gene ends were 3 bases for V and 4 bases for J; bases not matched to a gene: 3. CDR3 size: 14 residues. CDR3 in amino acids: CASSPGLAADTQYF. CDR3 coding DNA: TGTGCCAGCTCACCTGGACTAGCCGCAGATACGCAGTATTTT. The full variable domain, rest sourced from reference TRBV18 and TRBJ2-3, is NAGVMQNPRHLVRRRGQEARLRCSPMKGHSHVYWYRQLPEEGLKFMVYLQKENIIDESGMPKERFSAEFPKEGPSILRIQQVVRGDSAAYFCASSPGLAADTQYFGPGTRLTVL.